Each of the 24 T cell receptor beta chains below was sequenced from the same sample in a study of molecular identifiers for immune sequencing clone quantification. MiXCR, run by TCRdb on the PCR reads, gives a single entry per CDR3 protein. The profile shows about 510,000 distinct CDR3 sequences, over 20% of them singletons. Sequenced: naive CD8+ T cells from blood, with Jurkat cell RNA spiked in. The subset is: FACS-sorted CD8+CD4-CCR7+CD45RA+ naive T cells. These receptors were taken from a human donor in good health. Some libraries in this study had Jurkat cell RNA spiked in.

This clonotype was counted a few times. The rearrangement joins TRBV5-4 to TRBJ2-3; D is tentatively TRBD1 or TRBD2 (6 bases each). V was shortened by 0 bases and J by 2 bases, with 22 bases between the two germline ends. This CDR3 contains 19 residues. Per germline, CDR1 SGHNT and CDR2 YYREEE (reference sequence). DNA of the CDR3: TGTGCCAGCAGCTTGGCGGGTCTCAGGTGGGGGGCCGTCACAGATACGCAGTATTTT. Translation gives CASSLAGLRWGAVTDTQYF.

This clonotype has at least ten counts. The chain combines TRBV12-3 or TRBV12-4 with TRBJ2-7; no definite D call. This CDR3 is built from 13 residues. V dropped 1 base and J dropped 5 bases, with 9 bases sitting between them. The CDR3 nucleotides are TGTGCCAGCAGTTTAGTCCCGAGGAACGAGCAGTACTTC. Translating it yields CASSLVPRNEQYF.

In this sample, this clonotype turned up many times. The chain links TRBV7-2 to TRBJ2-3, with TRBD2 identical over 7 bases. The J segment lost 3 bases and the V segment lost 3 bases, leaving 6 bases of the junction unmatched. Germline V gives CDR1 SGHTA, CDR2 FQGNSA. The CDR3 loop spans 15 amino acids. DNA for the CDR3: TGTGCCAGCAGCTTGGGCGGGAGATGGACAGATACGCAGTATTTT. Protein sequence: CASSLGGRWTDTQYF.

The rearrangement uses TRBV20-1 and TRBJ2-7; TRBD2 agrees at 11 bases. The V segment lost 0 bases and the J segment 4 bases; nucleotides outside the gene matches: 2. Germline CDR1 DFQATT, CDR2 SNEGSKA (reference sequence). This CDR3 region has 14 residues. CDR3 protein: CSARELAGAYEQYF. As DNA, the CDR3 is TGCAGTGCTAGAGAACTAGCGGGAGCGTACGAGCAGTACTTC.

The V call is TRBV7-2, the J call TRBJ2-7; 7 bases map to TRBD2. With 3 bases clipped from V and 3 bases from J, the junction kept 8 bases outside the gene matches. CDR1 and CDR2 from the germline V gene are SGHTA and FQGNSA. The CDR3 covers 15 residues. CDR3 DNA: TGTGCCAGCAGCTTTTATGGGGGGGAAGACTACGAGCAGTACTTC. This encodes CASSFYGGEDYEQYF.

This clonotype has more than one count but fewer than ten. The V gene is TRBV15, the J gene TRBJ1-5; D perhaps matches TRBD1 (6 bases). CDR1 is LNHNV and CDR2 is YYDKDF in the germline V gene (reference sequence). The CDR3 length is 14 residues. Trimming removed 0 bases at V and 7 bases at J, with 10 bases between. The CDR3 DNA sequence: TGTGCCACCAGCAGAGACCACAGGGCCCAGCCCCAGCATTTT. Residues: CATSRDHRAQPQHF. Supplemented by reference TRBV15 and TRBJ1-5, the full variable domain reads DAMVIQNPRYQVTQFGKPVTLSCSQTLNHNVMYWYQQKSSQAPKLLFHYYDKDFNNEADTPDNFQSRRPNTSFCFLDIRSPGLGDTAMYLCATSRDHRAQPQHFGDGTRLSIL.

A remark on this clonotype: A much larger clonotype is one base distant, so this may be a read error. In DNA, the CDR3 is TGTGCCAGCAGCGAGAGTGTAGGAATGAACACTGAAGCTTTCTTT. Its translation: CASSESVGMNTEAFF. This chain connects TRBV7-9 to TRBJ1-1; D not certain. Germline loops: CDR1 SEHNR, CDR2 FQNEAQ (reference sequence). This CDR3 spans 15 amino acids. With 5 bases removed from V and 0 bases from J, the gap between germline ends came to 13 bases.

Turning to this clonotype: A much larger clone sits a single nucleotide away, making a read error possible. The J gene is TRBJ2-5, the V gene TRBV6-2 or TRBV6-3; D unclear. Germline CDR1 MNHEY, CDR2 SVGEGT. This CDR3 is 14 amino acids long. The germline V and J ends were trimmed by 4 bases and 0 bases, with 9 bases remaining between them. The CDR3 DNA sequence: TGTGCCAGCAGTTGTTCAGTTTACCAAGAGACCCAGTACTTC. Its translation is CASSCSVYQETQYF.

To note about this clonotype: A much larger clone lies one base from this, so it may be a read error. In nucleotides, the CDR3 is TGTGCCAGGAGTGGGGGAAGGGACTTAATACAAGAGACCCAGTACTTC. Translation gives CARSGGRDLIQETQYF. The chain joins TRBV6-5 to TRBJ2-5; tentatively, D is TRBD2 (6 bases). V was trimmed by 9 bases and J by 2 bases, leaving 22 bases between them. Germline V gene lookup returns CDR1 MNHEY and CDR2 SVGAGI. This CDR3 contains 16 residues.

This clonotype was picked up many times. The CDR3 reads CASSSEVHRGDLSYEQYF. The CDR3 nucleotides are TGTGCCAGCAGCTCCGAAGTTCACAGGGGCGATCTTTCCTACGAGCAGTACTTC. The rearrangement uses TRBV7-6 and TRBJ2-7; 7 nucleotides match TRBD1. CDR3 length: 18 amino acids. CDR1 is SGHVS and CDR2 is FNYEAQ in the germline V gene. V shed 4 bases, J shed 1 base, and the junction held 16 bases outside the gene matches.

This clonotype has just a few counts. The chain has TRBV4-1 and TRBJ2-5; TRBD2 matches 12 bases. With 0 bases clipped from V and 3 bases from J, the junction kept 2 bases outside the gene matches. The CDR3 extends over 16 amino acids. The germline V gene encodes CDR1 MGHRA and CDR2 YSYEKL. The CDR3 protein is CASSQEASGGEETQYF. The CDR3 DNA reads TGCGCCAGCAGCCAAGAGGCTAGCGGGGGGGAAGAGACCCAGTACTTC.

Notes on this clonotype: A much larger clone sits a single nucleotide away, making a read error possible. The V and J genes are TRBV12-5 and TRBJ2-1; no definite D call. CDR3 length: 12 residues. Per germline, CDR1 LGHNT and CDR2 FRNRAP. V lost 2 bases and J lost 7, with 6 bases in between. CDR3 nucleotide sequence: TGTGCTAGTGGTTTGAATGGTAATGAGCAGTTCTTC. Amino acid sequence: CASGLNGNEQFF.

In this sample, this clonotype turned up many times. V is TRBV24-1 and J is TRBJ2-3, with D perhaps assigned TRBD1 or TRBD2 (5 bases each). Germline-derived CDR1 and CDR2 are KGHDR and SFDVKD. Trimming took 1 base from V and 2 from J, leaving 6 bases between them. The CDR3 runs to 14 residues. CDR3 in amino acids: CATSDFGTTDTQYF. The CDR3 DNA follows: TGTGCCACCAGTGATTTCGGGACCACAGATACGCAGTATTTT.

Remarks on this clonotype: The junction differs from germline at one of its ends, possibly a read error. The chain recombines TRBV6-2 or TRBV6-3 with TRBJ2-2; TRBD1 matches at 10 bases. CDR1 is MNHEY, CDR2 SVGEGT, per germline. The CDR3 is made up of 16 amino acids. DNA of the CDR3: TGTGCCAGCAGTTCAGACAGGGGGCGAGGAACCGGGGGGCTGTTTTTT. Translating gives CASSSDRGRGTGGLFF.

The J gene is TRBJ2-4, the V gene TRBV15, with D perhaps matching TRBD1 (5 bases). CDR1 LNHNV and CDR2 YYDKDF come from the germline V gene (reference sequence). This CDR3 spans 12 amino acids. V dropped 5 bases and J dropped 8 bases, with 10 bases sitting between them. The CDR3 sequence is CATSPRDDIQYF. CDR3 bases: TGTGCCACCAGCCCCAGGGATGACATTCAGTACTTC.

A note on this clonotype: A read error is possible here, since a much larger clone lies one base away. The missing conserved phenylalanine or tryptophan at the end of this CDR3 makes a read error likely. The CDR3 here is CASSPRRESEAFS. The CDR3, as DNA: TGTGCCAGCAGTCCAAGGCGAGAGAGTGAAGCTTTCTCT. The chain is built from TRBV12-3 or TRBV12-4 and TRBJ1-1; no reliable D call. The CDR3 is 13 amino acids. With 5 bases removed from V and 7 bases from J, the gap between germline ends came to 14 bases.

This sequence joins TRBV5-6 and TRBJ2-7; 7 bases are shared with TRBD1. CDR1 is SGHDT, CDR2 YYEEEE, per germline. The CDR3 has 14 residues. V lost 2 bases and J lost 2; bases outside the gene matches: 4. CDR3 amino acids: CASSFGTVPYEQYF. CDR3 nucleotide sequence: TGTGCCAGCAGCTTCGGGACAGTACCCTACGAGCAGTACTTC.

This clonotype has just a few counts. Possible read error: a much larger clone is one base away. This rearrangement joins TRBV29-1 to TRBJ2-2; D ambiguous. V was trimmed by 4 bases and J by 1 base, leaving 7 bases between them. This CDR3 has 13 residues. Germline lookup yields CDR1 SQVTM and CDR2 ANQGSEA. The CDR3 DNA is TGCAGCGTTGCCAGCTTGAACACCGGGGAGCTGTTTTTT. As protein: CSVASLNTGELFF.

This clonotype was picked up a small number of times. V is TRBV20-1 and J is TRBJ2-7; the D gene is possibly TRBD2 (7 bases). V lost 2 bases and J 6 bases, leaving 17 bases between the germline ends. The germline V gene has CDR1 DFQATT and CDR2 SNEGSKA (reference sequence). The CDR3 extends over 14 amino acids. CDR3 amino acids: CSARLGAGVPEQYF. In DNA, the CDR3 is TGCAGTGCTAGATTGGGGGCGGGAGTACCCGAGCAGTACTTC.

The chain carries TRBV6-1 and TRBJ2-7, with no clear D. The CDR3 is 15 amino acids. Germline V lookup: CDR1 MNHNS, CDR2 SASEGT. V lost 1 base and J lost 3, with 13 bases in between. The CDR3 loop is CASSEVRAGHYEQYF. The CDR3 bases are TGTGCCAGCAGTGAAGTCCGGGCAGGCCACTACGAGCAGTACTTC.

The chain combines TRBV5-5 with TRBJ1-5, with 7 bases identical to TRBD1. CDR1 is SGHKS, CDR2 YYEKEE, per germline (reference sequence). J was trimmed by 7 bases and V by 2 bases; bases with no gene match: 9. This CDR3 region has 15 residues. This CDR3 is CASSFTPGGYQPQHF. The DNA for the CDR3 is TGTGCCAGCAGCTTTACCCCAGGGGGGTACCAGCCCCAGCATTTT. Full variable domain (remainder filled in from reference TRBV5-5 and TRBJ1-5): DAGVTQSPTHLIKTRGQQVTLRCSPISGHKSVSWYQQVLGQGPQFIFQYYEKEERGRGNFPDRFSARQFPNYSSELNVNALLLGDSALYLCASSFTPGGYQPQHFGDGTRLSIL.

The chain carries TRBV20-1 and TRBJ2-7; TRBD2 matches at 12 bases. The V and J ends lost 5 bases and 2 bases, in that order; junction bases with no gene match: 7. The CDR3 extends over 15 amino acids. CDR1 and CDR2 (germline): DFQATT, SNEGSKA (reference sequence). As DNA, the CDR3 is TGCAGTGCTGACGAGACTAGCGGGAGTCCCTACGAGCAGTACTTC. The encoded protein is CSADETSGSPYEQYF.

The rearrangement uses TRBV6-2 or TRBV6-3 and TRBJ2-1; D ambiguous. The length of the CDR3 is 13 residues. The ends were cut back, 0 bases at V and 7 bases at J, with 7 bases in the middle. The germline V gene has CDR1 MNHEY and CDR2 SVGEGT. In DNA, the CDR3 is TGTGCCAGCAGTTACTCGAAACTTAATGAGCAGTTCTTC. This sequence encodes CASSYSKLNEQFF.

This clonotype was found many times. The chain couples TRBV7-2 to TRBJ2-7, with TRBD1 as a possible D gene (5 bases). V gave up 1 base and J gave up 2 bases, with 18 bases separating them. The CDR3 runs 17 residues. In germline, CDR1 is SGHTA, CDR2 FQGNSA. The CDR3: CASSLVIGGRAPYEQYF. The CDR3 DNA reads as TGTGCCAGCAGCTTAGTAATTGGCGGCAGGGCCCCCTACGAGCAGTACTTC.